This T cell receptor beta chain was sequenced during a study of T-cell memory formation after mild COVID-19. Each CDR3 protein gets one entry after TCRdb re-called the 5' RACE reads with MiXCR. The table has 500,000 to 650,000 distinct CDR3 sequences, roughly a fifth seen once. The material sequenced was PBMCs or a T cell subset sorted from them (not recorded which). The clonotype was recovered from an adult woman who had mild COVID-19 (a few samples of this study predate the infection). Cell type and time point are not known.

DNA for the CDR3: TGCAGTGCTAGAGGGGAGACCCAGTACTTC. Amino acid sequence: CSARGETQYF. The chain joins TRBV20-1 to TRBJ2-5; D unresolved. Trimming took off 1 base at V and 5 bases at J, with 2 bases between the two ends. Per the germline V gene, CDR1 is DFQATT and CDR2 is SNEGSKA (reference sequence). The CDR3 consists of 10 residues.